A few counts support the clone carrying this TCR beta chain. Other DNA sequences from this sample encode an identical CDR3 as well. This sample was included in a study of shared clonotypes between healthy human individuals. Germline CDR1 reads SGHTA; CDR2 reads FQGNSA. V gave up 5 bases and J gave up 3 bases; unmatched junction bases: 6. This CDR3 contains 15 residues. The protocol was immunoSEQ multiplex PCR, while the TCRdb copy is restricted to in-frame clones and leaves out a portion. The sample yields about 1 million clones, around three quarters seen once. The sequencing input was memory CD4+ T cells from PBMCs. The subset is: CD45RA-negative fraction. The rearrangement joins TRBV7-2 to TRBJ2-7; 11 bases match TRBD1. The source of this sequence is a man younger than 35 in good health. Some clones in this sample may be carry-over from other donors' samples. This chain's CDR3 is CASSPRDRGSYEQYF. CDR3 in DNA: TGTGCCAGCAGCCCTCGGGACAGGGGGAGCTACGAGCAGTACTTC.